This record concerns one TCR beta chain sequence. Its antigen is not known. The data are from a study of CD8+CD57+ T cells in acquired aplastic anemia. Across the study: The average for DNA from sorted CD4+ and CD8+ cells was around 3.5 ug.

Sequencing involved patients with CD8+CD57+ cell expansion previously shown by flow cytometry. Severe acquired aplastic anemia affected all patients. Points from the study as a whole: Patients showed no significant difference from controls in CD8+ Simpson's diversity.

Trimming removed 2 bases at V and 0 bases at J, with 7 bases between. CDR3 length: 14 residues. The germline V gene has CDR1 SEHNR and CDR2 FQNEAQ (reference sequence). Profiling of TCR beta VDJ combinations and CDR3 sequences used genomic DNA as template. TCRdb reanalysed the reads using MiXCR and keeps one entry per CDR3 protein. The sample lists some 200,000 distinct CDR3 sequences; roughly two thirds were seen once. The chain uses TRBV7-9 and TRBJ1-1; D uncertain. This receptor was taken from a human donor with aplastic anemia. Sequences were obtained from sorted CD4+, CD8+, or CD8+CD57+ T cells (not recorded which) from PBMCs. The DNA of the CDR3 is TGTGCCAGCAGCTTAAACAATATGAACACTGAAGCTTTCTTT. Amino acids: CASSLNNMNTEAFF.